This T cell receptor (beta chain) was observed in a study of T-cell memory formation after mild COVID-19. General observations from the study: Second-wave clones reaching peak frequency on day 37 lacked confirmed SARS-CoV-2 specificity.

This CDR3 has 19 residues. Germline CDR1 is MNHNS and CDR2 is SASEGT. Losses at the gene ends were 2 bases for V and 1 base for J; bases not matched to a gene: 11. Notes on this clonotype: Its matching antigen is unknown.

TCRdb used MiXCR to reprocess the 5' RACE reads, holding one entry per CDR3 protein. The table shows about 450,000 distinct CDR3 sequences, with about 25% occurring only once. The chain couples TRBV6-1 to TRBJ2-5; 12 positions agree with TRBD1. Sequences were obtained from PBMCs or a T cell subset sorted from them (not recorded which). This sequence originates from an adult woman who had mild COVID-19 (a few samples of this study predate the infection). Cell type and time point are not known. The CDR3 region is CASSERMGTGGLLQETQYF. DNA of the CDR3: TGTGCCAGCAGTGAAAGAATGGGGACAGGGGGCCTACTCCAAGAGACCCAGTACTTC.